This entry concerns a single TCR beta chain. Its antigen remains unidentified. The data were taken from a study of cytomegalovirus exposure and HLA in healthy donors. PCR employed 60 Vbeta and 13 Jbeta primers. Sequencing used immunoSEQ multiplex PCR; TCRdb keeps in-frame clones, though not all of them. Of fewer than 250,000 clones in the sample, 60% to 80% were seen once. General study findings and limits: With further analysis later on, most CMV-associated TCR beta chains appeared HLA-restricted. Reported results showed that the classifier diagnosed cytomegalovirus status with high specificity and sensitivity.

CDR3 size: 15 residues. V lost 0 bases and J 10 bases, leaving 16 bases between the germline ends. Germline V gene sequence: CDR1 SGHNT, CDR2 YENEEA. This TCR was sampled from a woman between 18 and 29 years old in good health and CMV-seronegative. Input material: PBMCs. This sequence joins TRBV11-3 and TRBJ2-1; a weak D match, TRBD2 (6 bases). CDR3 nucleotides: TGTGCCAGCAGCTTAGAGGCTAGCGAGGGTACGGAGCAGTTCTTC. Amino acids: CASSLEASEGTEQFF.